This TCR beta chain came from a study of cytomegalovirus exposure and HLA in healthy donors. Study-level information: Findings of an earlier analysis included under 140 million unique TCR beta sequences from 180 million or so T cells.

Primers: 60 Vbeta forward and 13 Jbeta reverse. This table comes from immunoSEQ multiplex PCR, and its TCRdb copy is limited to in-frame clones, with some not included. The sample consists of around 64,000 clones, roughly 80% of them appearing once. Study-wide results and caveats: The classifier reportedly diagnosed cytomegalovirus status with high sensitivity and specificity.

Trimming shortened V by 4 bases and J by 7 bases, and 6 bases separated the two germline ends. The CDR3 consists of 11 residues. From germline, CDR1 is SGHDN and CDR2 FVKESK. Healthy bone marrow donors supplied every sample. In regard to this clone: Its antigen is not known.

The chain recombines TRBV14 with TRBJ2-3; a possible D gene is TRBD1 (5 bases). Sequenced: PBMCs. This TCR came from a woman aged 25 to 39 in good health and CMV-seropositive. CDR3 DNA: TGTGCCAGCAGCCCAGGGAATACGCAGTATTTT. This codes for CASSPGNTQYF.